Listed here are 26 T cell receptor beta chains from one sample, sequenced in a study of T cells in Graves' hyperthyroidism and ophthalmopathy. From RNA transcripts, TCR beta CDR3 regions were amplified. The HTBI primer set drove a first-round RT-PCR of the TCR CDR3. A single record per CDR3 protein comes from TCRdb applying MiXCR to the multiplex PCR reads. The sample includes about 640,000 distinct CDR3 sequences, around 21% of them seen just once. The sequenced material came from blood. All receptors come from a man between 25 and 39 years old with Graves' ophthalmopathy.

Worth noting for this clonotype: This may arise from a read error, as a much more abundant clone is one base away. DNA of the CDR3: TGTGCCAGCAGTTACGGCTCCGGGTCCTACGATGAGCAGTTCTTC. Protein: CASSYGSGSYDEQFF. The V call is TRBV6-5, the J call TRBJ2-1; unclear D gene. CDR1 and CDR2 (germline): MNHEY, SVGAGI. CDR3 length: 15 residues.

J is TRBJ2-1 and V is TRBV29-1; 7 bases agree with TRBD2. The CDR3 loop spans 13 amino acids. V dropped 4 bases and J dropped 3; count of bases not matched to a gene: 3. In germline, CDR1 is SQVTM, CDR2 ANQGSEA. The CDR3 DNA is TGCAGCGTTGGCAGCGGGGACTACAATGAGCAGTTCTTC. Residues: CSVGSGDYNEQFF.

This clonotype has only a few counts. This chain links TRBV5-5 with TRBJ1-2, with D perhaps matching TRBD1 (5 bases). CDR1 SGHKS and CDR2 YYEKEE come from the germline V gene (reference sequence). The CDR3 extends over 14 amino acids. Deletions cut 4 bases from V and 2 bases from J, with 12 bases between. CDR3 region: CASSPGRVNYGYTF. As DNA, the CDR3 is TGTGCCAGCAGCCCGGGACGGGTAAACTATGGCTACACCTTC.

This clonotype was seen a handful of times. This sequence joins TRBV12-3 or TRBV12-4 and TRBJ2-5; D may be TRBD2 (6 bases). Trimming took 5 bases from V and 5 from J, leaving 15 bases between them. The CDR3 runs 14 residues. CDR3 sequence (DNA): TGTGCCAGCAGTCCCCTCTCCAGCGGGGAGACCCAGTACTTC. It translates to CASSPLSSGETQYF.

At least ten counts were recorded for this clonotype. This chain uses TRBV6-2 or TRBV6-3 with TRBJ2-2; TRBD2 agrees at 9 bases. Trimming cost V 4 bases and J 5 bases; bases outside gene matches: 11. This CDR3 spans 17 amino acids. Germline V gives CDR1 MNHEY, CDR2 SVGEGT. Written as DNA, the CDR3 is TGTGCCAGCAGTTTCCCTGCGGGGGGGCCCCTTACCGGGGAGCTGTTTTTT. Translated: CASSFPAGGPLTGELFF.

The genes are TRBV7-2 and TRBJ2-7, with TRBD2 identical over 7 bases. The germline V gene encodes CDR1 SGHTA and CDR2 FQGNSA. V gave up 0 bases and J gave up 3 bases; unmatched junction bases: 5. The CDR3 sequence is 15 residues long. CDR3 coding DNA: TGTGCCAGCAGCTTAGCGGCGGGAGACCACTACGAGCAGTACTTC. Amino acid sequence: CASSLAAGDHYEQYF.

This chain joins TRBV7-9 and TRBJ2-5, with TRBD1 identical over 11 bases. Trimming at V came to 3 bases and at J to 5 bases, leaving 11 bases not matched to a gene. This CDR3 has 17 residues. Germline loops: CDR1 SEHNR, CDR2 FQNEAQ (reference sequence). The CDR3 sequence: CASSFGFGTGGGETQYF. In DNA, the CDR3 is TGTGCCAGCAGCTTCGGATTCGGGACAGGGGGGGGGGAGACCCAGTACTTC.

The sample holds many counts of this clonotype. This chain links TRBV6-1 with TRBJ1-1, with a weak D call TRBD1 (5 bases). The V gene lost 7 bases and the J gene lost 1 base, with 19 bases spanning the gap. CDR3 length equals 16 residues. Germline CDR1 reads MNHNS; CDR2 reads SASEGT. CDR3 sequence (DNA): TGTGCCAGCACCAAGCAAGGGACGGCAAAGAACACTGAAGCTTTCTTT. This encodes CASTKQGTAKNTEAFF.

The rearrangement links TRBV11-2 to TRBJ2-1; TRBD2 agrees at 11 bases. Per the germline V gene, CDR1 is SGHAT and CDR2 is FQNNGV. After removal of 3 bases from V and 5 bases from J, the junction contained 3 bases not matched to a gene. This CDR3 region has 15 residues. CDR3 sequence: CASSFVAGGDNEQFF. CDR3 coding DNA: TGTGCCAGCAGCTTTGTAGCGGGAGGGGACAATGAGCAGTTCTTC.

In its sample, this clonotype was seen a few times. This chain uses TRBV5-1 with TRBJ2-2; 13 bases align to TRBD2. The CDR3 consists of 18 residues. Germline loops: CDR1 SGHRS, CDR2 YFSETQ. J was trimmed by 5 bases and V by 4 bases; bases with no gene match: 11. The CDR3 loop is CASSRPGTSGTPTGELFF. CDR3 bases: TGCGCCAGCAGCAGACCCGGGACTAGCGGGACCCCAACCGGGGAGCTGTTTTTT.

This clonotype was counted a few times. The chain is built from TRBV20-1 and TRBJ2-1, with 10 bases aligning to TRBD1. The CDR3 length is 18 residues. V was pared by 3 bases and J by 0 bases, with 11 bases of the junction left unmatched. Per the germline V gene, CDR1 is DFQATT and CDR2 is SNEGSKA (reference sequence). In nucleotides, the CDR3 is TGCAGTGCTAGGGGAGGGACAGGGGACGATAGCTCCTACAATGAGCAGTTCTTC. As protein: CSARGGTGDDSSYNEQFF.

V and J are TRBV6-5 and TRBJ2-3; no clear D. Germline loops: CDR1 MNHEY, CDR2 SVGAGI. The CDR3 totals 16 residues. Trimming took 2 bases from V and 2 from J, leaving 14 bases between them. CDR3 amino acids: CASSYSRWDVTDTQYF. The CDR3 coding sequence is TGTGCCAGCAGTTACAGTAGGTGGGATGTCACAGATACGCAGTATTTT.

The V gene is TRBV12-3 or TRBV12-4, the J gene TRBJ2-1; 8 bases fit TRBD2. CDR3 size: 14 residues. Trimming took 1 base from V and 9 from J; bases not matched to a gene: 5. The CDR3 coding sequence is TGTGCCAGCAGTTTAGACCTAGCGGGTATTGAGCAGTTCTTC. Protein product: CASSLDLAGIEQFF.

This clonotype has a handful of counts. This chain connects TRBV4-1 to TRBJ1-3; D is possibly TRBD1 (6 bases). This CDR3 is 17 amino acids long. V lost 6 bases to trimming and J lost 0 bases, with 18 bases between them. Per the germline V gene, CDR1 is MGHRA and CDR2 is YSYEKL. The CDR3 loop reads CASSQTGGPYSGNTIYF. Written as DNA, the CDR3 is TGCGCCAGCAGTCAAACCGGGGGGCCCTACTCTGGAAACACCATATATTTT.

This clonotype was found many times. The CDR3 sequence: CASSQEVGREEHRNEQFF. The CDR3 nucleotides read TGTGCCAGCAGCCAAGAGGTGGGGCGGGAGGAGCACCGCAATGAGCAGTTCTTC. This chain joins TRBV3-1 and TRBJ2-1, with 8 bases lining up with TRBD2. Trimming took 0 bases from V and 6 from J; bases not matched to a gene: 13. Germline CDR1 is LGHDT and CDR2 is YNNKEL (reference sequence). The CDR3 spans 18 residues.

The genes are TRBV27 and TRBJ2-3; D is ambiguous. Between the trimmed V and J ends, which lost 2 bases and 0 bases, there was a span of 18 bases. The CDR3 loop spans 18 amino acids. The germline gives CDR1 MNHEY, CDR2 SMNVEV (reference sequence). CDR3 sequence: CASSLTPSGHLSTDTQYF. CDR3 DNA: TGTGCCAGCAGTTTAACTCCCTCCGGGCACCTTAGCACAGATACGCAGTATTTT.

This clonotype was seen many times. V and J are TRBV2 and TRBJ2-5; D uncertain. The CDR3 length is 15 residues. Trimming shortened V by 6 bases and J by 1 base, and 15 bases separated the two germline ends. In germline, CDR1 is SNHLY, CDR2 FYNNEI. CDR3 nucleotides: TGTGCCAGCAGGGGCCGTATGGGCTCCCAAGAGACCCAGTACTTC. Amino acids: CASRGRMGSQETQYF.

The rearrangement links TRBV5-1 to TRBJ1-6; tentatively, D is TRBD1 (5 bases). The V and J ends lost 1 base and 6 bases respectively, with 11 bases between them. Germline V CDR1 and CDR2: SGHRS, YFSETQ. The CDR3 consists of 15 residues. This CDR3 is CASSLRGSGNSPLHF. In DNA form, the CDR3 reads TGCGCCAGCAGCTTGAGGGGATCTGGTAATTCACCCCTCCACTTT. The whole variable domain, filled in from reference TRBV5-1 and TRBJ1-6, reads KAGVTQTPRYLIKTRGQQVTLSCSPISGHRSVSWYQQTPGQGLQFLFEYFSETQRNKGNFPGRFSGRQFSNSRSEMNVSTLELGDSALYLCASSLRGSGNSPLHFGNGTRLTVT.

This clonotype was picked up a small number of times. An end of the junction does not agree with germline; a read error may underlie this. The chain employs TRBV7-9 and TRBJ2-5; D is uncertain. CDR3 length equals 12 residues. Germline V gives CDR1 SEHNR, CDR2 FQNEAQ (reference sequence). The CDR3 spells CASSLAQVTQYF. CDR3 nucleotides: TGTGCCAGCAGCTTAGCGCAAGTGACCCAGTACTTC.

The chain employs TRBV9 and TRBJ1-4, with 7 positions matching TRBD1. With V trimmed by 4 bases and J by 3 bases, 9 bases remained unmatched. This CDR3 contains 16 residues. CDR1 is SGDLS, CDR2 YYNGEE, per germline. The CDR3 region is CASSTSPGTANEKLFF. Written as DNA, the CDR3 is TGTGCCAGCAGCACATCGCCCGGGACAGCTAATGAAAAACTGTTTTTT.

This clonotype occurred a few times. V is TRBV28 and J is TRBJ1-1; D perhaps matches TRBD1 (5 bases). The CDR3 contains 14 residues. The V end lost 2 bases, the J end lost 0 bases, and 7 bases lay between the germline ends. The germline V gene has CDR1 MDHEN and CDR2 SYDVKM. The CDR3 reads CASSLRQLNTEAFF. CDR3 nucleotide sequence: TGTGCCAGCAGTTTAAGACAGCTGAACACTGAAGCTTTCTTT.

This clonotype has only a few counts. V gene TRBV10-3 combines with J gene TRBJ2-7; TRBD1 agrees at 8 bases. This CDR3 spans 13 amino acids. J was trimmed by 5 bases and V by 4 bases; bases with no gene match: 4. Germline values: CDR1 ENHRY, CDR2 SYGVKD. DNA for the CDR3: TGTGCCATCAGTGTTCAGGGGGCAGACGAGCAGTACTTC. It codes for CAISVQGADEQYF.

The chain employs TRBV7-2 and TRBJ1-2, with TRBD1 matching 9 bases. The V gene's germline CDR1 is SGHTA and CDR2 FQGNSA. This CDR3 spans 15 amino acids. Germline trimming cut 1 base from V and 6 bases from J; bases unmatched to any gene: 6. The CDR3 DNA is TGTGCCAGCAGCTTAGGAGTGGGGACAGGGAATGGCTACACCTTC. As protein: CASSLGVGTGNGYTF.

This clonotype was recorded many times. The chain combines TRBV6-2 or TRBV6-3 with TRBJ1-5; D possibly corresponds to TRBD1 (5 bases). The germline V gene has CDR1 MNHEY and CDR2 SVGEGT. This CDR3 has 13 amino acids. V shed 0 bases and J shed 6 bases, with 6 bases lying between them. The CDR3 loop reads CASSYSRGQPQHF. DNA for the CDR3: TGTGCCAGCAGTTACTCGAGGGGTCAGCCCCAGCATTTT.

This clonotype was found many times. The V and J genes are TRBV28 and TRBJ1-2; no firm D call. Germline loops: CDR1 MDHEN, CDR2 SYDVKM. The ends were cut back, 2 bases at V and 4 bases at J, with 5 bases in the middle. This CDR3 is 12 amino acids long. The DNA of the CDR3 is TGTGCCAGCAGTTTAAACCTCTATGGCTACACCTTC. This translates into CASSLNLYGYTF.

The V call is TRBV4-2, the J call TRBJ2-6; TRBD2 matches at 7 bases. The CDR3 spans 16 residues. V dropped 0 bases and J dropped 2; count of bases not matched to a gene: 1. The germline V gene has CDR1 LGHNA and CDR2 YNFKEQ. In DNA form, the CDR3 reads TGTGCCAGCAGCCAAGATCGGGGGGCTGGGGCCAACGTCCTGACTTTC. Protein: CASSQDRGAGANVLTF.